This entry lists 25 T cell receptor beta chains sequenced from one sample in a study of T-cell reconstitution after alpha-beta-depleted transplantation in children. Preparing the TCRbeta library involved the use of unique molecular identifiers. TCRdb reprocessed the PCR reads via MiXCR and lists one record per CDR3 protein. This table holds about 200,000 distinct CDR3 sequences, 5.5% to 7% found once. The sample in question was PBMCs, obtained before TCRalphabeta/CD19-depleted stem cell transplant. The receptors were gathered from a boy between 2 and 10 years old with acute lymphoblastic leukemia, due to receive a stem cell transplant.

This clonotype was found many times. The chain is built from TRBV5-1 and TRBJ1-1; D is unclear. This CDR3 has 14 amino acids. V dropped 1 base and J dropped 4 bases, with 11 bases sitting between them. Germline V gives CDR1 SGHRS, CDR2 YFSETQ. CDR3 in amino acids: CASSLMGQLTEAFF. CDR3 bases: TGCGCCAGCAGCTTGATGGGTCAGCTCACTGAAGCTTTCTTT.

This clonotype appeared many times. V and J are TRBV20-1 and TRBJ2-7; no definite D call. Trimming took 3 bases from V and 1 from J, leaving 7 bases between them. Germline CDR1 reads DFQATT; CDR2 reads SNEGSKA (reference sequence). This CDR3 comprises 12 residues. The CDR3 DNA reads as TGCAGTGCTAGGGCCTGGTCCTACGAGCAGTACTTC. It codes for CSARAWSYEQYF.

This clonotype has just a few counts. The rearrangement links TRBV12-3 or TRBV12-4 to TRBJ1-6, with unresolved D. The ends were cut back, 4 bases at V and 4 bases at J, with 11 bases in the middle. The CDR3 consists of 15 residues. For the CDR3, the DNA is TGTGCCAGCAGTTGGTCCAGCGAGTATAATTCACCCCTCCACTTT. Translated: CASSWSSEYNSPLHF.

V and J are TRBV12-3 or TRBV12-4 and TRBJ1-4; D gene uncertain. V was trimmed by 5 bases and J by 0 bases, leaving 25 bases between them. The length of the CDR3 is 20 residues. CDR3 bases: TGTGCCAGCAGTCCTTTTGGAGTCGCAGGATTCCACACAACTAATGAAAAACTGTTTTTT. Protein product: CASSPFGVAGFHTTNEKLFF.

This clonotype turned up a few times. V is TRBV4-1 and J is TRBJ2-7; 8 nucleotides line up with TRBD2. Germline CDR1 MGHRA, CDR2 YSYEKL. This CDR3 is 14 amino acids long. Trimming took 1 base from V and 4 from J; bases not matched to a gene: 3. In DNA, the CDR3 is TGCGCCAGCAGCCAAGCTAGCGGGTCTTACGAGCAGTACTTC. It translates to CASSQASGSYEQYF.

This clonotype was counted many times. This chain connects TRBV28 to TRBJ1-1; D is possibly TRBD1 (6 bases). This CDR3 contains 19 residues. Trimming took 6 bases from V and 1 from J, leaving 27 bases between them. In germline, CDR1 is MDHEN, CDR2 SYDVKM. CDR3 nucleotides: TGTGCCAGCAGCCTCTACTTATGGGGGGCGCAGGTAGGGAACACTGAAGCTTTCTTT. This codes for CASSLYLWGAQVGNTEAFF. The entire variable domain, with the rest obtained from reference TRBV28 and TRBJ1-1, is as follows: DVKVTQSSRYLVKRTGEKVFLECVQDMDHENMFWYRQDPGLGLRLIYFSYDVKMKEKGDIPEGYSVSREKKERFSLILESASTNQTSMYLCASSLYLWGAQVGNTEAFFGQGTRLTVV.

This clonotype was detected only a few times. V usage is TRBV15 and J usage is TRBJ1-1; TRBD1 matches 7 bases. Per the germline V gene, CDR1 is LNHNV and CDR2 is YYDKDF (reference sequence). With V trimmed by 3 bases and J by 3 bases, 16 bases remained unmatched. The CDR3 is 18 residues long. CDR3 loop: CATSRERQGSILDTEAFF. CDR3 coding DNA: TGTGCCACCAGCAGGGAAAGACAGGGCTCGATTTTGGACACTGAAGCTTTCTTT.

This clonotype was counted between two and nine times. V usage is TRBV15 and J usage is TRBJ2-7; TRBD2 is a possible D gene (6 bases). Per the germline V gene, CDR1 is LNHNV and CDR2 is YYDKDF (reference sequence). The CDR3 contains 15 residues. V lost 5 bases, J lost 1 base, and 15 bases lay in between. The CDR3 DNA reads TGTGCCACCAGCCCTACGGGAGACAATTCCTACGAGCAGTACTTC. Its protein product is CATSPTGDNSYEQYF.

This clonotype was found a few times. The gene calls are TRBV27 and TRBJ2-7, with a possible D match to TRBD2 (5 bases). The CDR3 loop spans 13 amino acids. Trimming shortened V by 3 bases and J by 5 bases, and 11 bases separated the two germline ends. The germline gives CDR1 MNHEY, CDR2 SMNVEV (reference sequence). The CDR3 is CASSLIARDEQYF. The CDR3 coding sequence is TGTGCCAGCAGTTTGATTGCGAGGGACGAGCAGTACTTC.

This clonotype was seen only once. A much bigger clone sits one base away, suggesting this may be a read error. The V gene is TRBV4-1, the J gene TRBJ2-2; the D gene is possibly TRBD2 (5 bases). Germline V CDR1 and CDR2: MGHRA, YSYEKL. The CDR3 has 14 amino acids. DNA of the CDR3: TGCGCCAGCAGCCATACCGCTAGCACCGCGGAGGTGTTTTTT. Residues: CASSHTASTAEVFF.

This clonotype has ten or more counts. The chain uses TRBV18 and TRBJ2-3; no clear D gene. V was shortened by 3 bases and J by 4 bases, with 5 bases between the two germline ends. The germline CDR1 and CDR2 sequences are KGHSH and LQKENI. The CDR3 extends over 12 amino acids. In nucleotides, the CDR3 is TGTGCCAGCTCACCGAGCGCAGATACGCAGTATTTT. Amino acids: CASSPSADTQYF. Full variable domain (missing parts from reference TRBV18 and TRBJ2-3): NAGVMQNPRHLVRRRGQEARLRCSPMKGHSHVYWYRQLPEEGLKFMVYLQKENIIDESGMPKERFSAEFPKEGPSILRIQQVVRGDSAAYFCASSPSADTQYFGPGTRLTVL.

The table lists this clonotype with many counts. The chain employs TRBV20-1 and TRBJ2-4; the match to TRBD2 covers 10 bases. CDR1 is DFQATT, CDR2 SNEGSKA, per germline (reference sequence). CDR3 length: 16 residues. J lost 2 bases, V lost 5 bases, and 9 bases had no gene match. The chain's CDR3 is CSAVISGRDSKNIQYF. In DNA, the CDR3 is TGCAGTGCTGTCATCAGCGGGAGGGATTCCAAAAACATTCAGTACTTC.

At least ten counts were recorded for this clonotype. The chain links TRBV28 to TRBJ1-4; 10 bases line up with TRBD1. Germline loops: CDR1 MDHEN, CDR2 SYDVKM. The CDR3 contains 14 residues. Unmatched junction bases numbered 4, after V lost 2 bases and J lost 10 bases. The CDR3 DNA reads as TGTGCCAGCAGTTTAGGGGACAGGGGTGGAAAACTGTTTTTT. Amino acid sequence: CASSLGDRGGKLFF.

Many counts were recorded for this clonotype. The chain combines TRBV9 with TRBJ1-1; 11 positions match TRBD1. CDR3 length equals 16 residues. Trimming removed 4 bases from V and 0 bases from J; junction bases left unmatched: 5. From germline, CDR1 is SGDLS and CDR2 YYNGEE. CDR3 coding DNA: TGTGCCAGCAGCACCGGGACAGGGGGTTTGAACACTGAAGCTTTCTTT. It translates to CASSTGTGGLNTEAFF.

This clonotype has ten or more counts. The chain links TRBV5-1 to TRBJ2-3; 9 nucleotides agree with TRBD2. The CDR3 has 17 amino acids. Germline V gene sequence: CDR1 SGHRS, CDR2 YFSETQ. The junction had 12 bases not matched to a gene; V was cut back by 0 bases and J by 7 bases. The CDR3 sequence: CASSLAIAGLAPYTQYF. DNA for the CDR3: TGCGCCAGCAGCTTGGCAATCGCGGGACTAGCACCATATACGCAGTATTTT.

This chain links TRBV11-1 with TRBJ2-7; tentative D call: TRBD1 (5 bases). The CDR3 spans 18 residues. The ends were cut back, 5 bases at V and 0 bases at J, with 23 bases in the middle. The germline gives CDR1 SGHAT, CDR2 FQDESV (reference sequence). The CDR3 loop is CASSLSSWGSMVSYEQYF. DNA for the CDR3: TGTGCCAGCAGCCTCAGTTCCTGGGGCTCCATGGTCTCCTACGAGCAGTACTTC.

The rearrangement uses TRBV29-1 and TRBJ2-1; 9 bases map to TRBD2. The V and J ends lost 2 bases and 1 base, in that order; junction bases with no gene match: 9. Per the germline V gene, CDR1 is SQVTM and CDR2 is ANQGSEA. This CDR3 spans 17 amino acids. The CDR3 protein is CSVERAGGPSSYNEQFF. In DNA, the CDR3 is TGCAGCGTTGAAAGGGCGGGAGGGCCCTCGTCCTACAATGAGCAGTTCTTC.

At least ten counts were recorded for this clonotype. The genes are TRBV29-1 and TRBJ2-3, with no clear D. V lost 3 bases, J lost 1 base, and 11 bases lay in between. The CDR3 length is 14 residues. Germline V CDR1 and CDR2: SQVTM, ANQGSEA. The CDR3 sequence: CSVDGREGTDTQYF. The DNA for the CDR3 is TGCAGCGTTGACGGCAGAGAAGGCACAGATACGCAGTATTTT.

This clonotype was counted at least ten times. This chain joins TRBV5-1 and TRBJ1-1; D not resolved. The CDR3 spans 15 residues. Trimming left V 3 bases short and J 1 base short, with 13 bases between. Germline V lookup: CDR1 SGHRS, CDR2 YFSETQ. The CDR3 loop is CASSSRGRENTEAFF. In nucleotides, the CDR3 is TGCGCCAGCAGCTCGCGGGGTCGGGAGAACACTGAAGCTTTCTTT.

In this sample, this clonotype turned up many times. V usage is TRBV20-1 and J usage is TRBJ2-7, with D unresolved. This CDR3 comprises 10 residues. Trimming pared 5 bases from V and 6 bases from J, leaving 8 bases between. Looked up from germline, CDR1 is DFQATT and CDR2 is SNEGSKA (reference sequence). CDR3 amino acids: CSASLVEQYF. The CDR3 nucleotides read TGCAGTGCTTCGTTGGTCGAGCAGTACTTC.

This clonotype turned up a few times. V and J are TRBV7-2 and TRBJ2-6, with 8 positions matching TRBD1. The germline gives CDR1 SGHTA, CDR2 FQGNSA. The trim removed 3 bases at V and 2 bases at J, leaving 9 bases unmatched. This CDR3 is built from 18 residues. CDR3 DNA sequence: TGTGCCAGCAGCTTCACCCCGACAGGGGTGGCTGGGGCCAACGTCCTGACTTTC. It translates to CASSFTPTGVAGANVLTF.

In the case of this clonotype: A read error may account for a junction end that differs from germline. This chain uses TRBV20-1 with TRBJ2-7; 11 bases are a match to TRBD2. This CDR3 is built from 17 residues. Germline CDR1 is DFQATT and CDR2 is SNEGSKA (reference sequence). The CDR3 is CCAQGRLAGPDRYEQYF. CDR3 bases: TGCTGTGCTCAAGGGAGACTAGCGGGACCCGATCGCTACGAGCAGTACTTC.

This clonotype was detected many times. This chain uses TRBV11-2 with TRBJ2-3; the D gene could be TRBD1 or TRBD2 (5 bases each). Trimming stripped 0 bases from V and 0 bases from J, with 22 bases between. This CDR3 comprises 20 residues. Germline V gene sequence: CDR1 SGHAT, CDR2 FQNNGV. The CDR3: CASSLDYHVGRGTSTDTQYF. Written as DNA, the CDR3 is TGTGCCAGCAGCTTAGATTACCACGTGGGACGGGGAACTAGCACAGATACGCAGTATTTT.

At least ten counts were recorded for this clonotype. This chain connects TRBV29-1 to TRBJ2-1; TRBD2 aligns across 12 bases. This CDR3 contains 14 residues. Trimming took 4 bases from V and 9 from J; bases not matched to a gene: 7. Germline V lookup: CDR1 SQVTM, CDR2 ANQGSEA. This chain's CDR3 is CSVAPSGGATEQFF. The CDR3 nucleotides read TGCAGCGTTGCCCCTAGCGGGGGGGCCACTGAGCAGTTCTTC.

This clonotype was counted between two and nine times. V usage is TRBV6-2 or TRBV6-3 and J usage is TRBJ2-1; D might be TRBD2 (6 bases). The CDR3 runs 15 residues. Trimming took off 6 bases at V and 0 bases at J, with 12 bases between the two ends. The germline gives CDR1 MNHEY, CDR2 SVGEGT. The CDR3: CASRGLISSYNEQFF. The CDR3 DNA is TGTGCCAGCAGGGGACTGATTTCCTCCTACAATGAGCAGTTCTTC.